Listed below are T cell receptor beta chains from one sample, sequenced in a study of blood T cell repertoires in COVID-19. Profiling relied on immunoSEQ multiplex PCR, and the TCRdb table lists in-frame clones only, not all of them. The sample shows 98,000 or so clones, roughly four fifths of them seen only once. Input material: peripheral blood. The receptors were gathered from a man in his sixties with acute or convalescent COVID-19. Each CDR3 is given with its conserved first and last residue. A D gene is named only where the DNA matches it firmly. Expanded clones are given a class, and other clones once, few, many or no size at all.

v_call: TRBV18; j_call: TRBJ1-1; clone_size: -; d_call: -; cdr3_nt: TGTGCCAGCGCGGGCGGGGTCGGAAACAGGAACACTGAAGCTTTCTTT; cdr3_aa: CASAGGVGNRNTEAFF
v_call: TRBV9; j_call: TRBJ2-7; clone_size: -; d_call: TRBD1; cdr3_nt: TGTGCCAGCAGCGAGGCGCCGGGGACAGGCTACGAGCAGTACTTC; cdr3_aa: CASSEAPGTGYEQYF
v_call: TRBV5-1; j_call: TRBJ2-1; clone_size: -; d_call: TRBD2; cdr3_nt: TGCGCCAGCAGCGGAAACCTACTAGCGGGAGGCAGCATGAATGAGCAGTTCTTC; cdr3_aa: CASSGNLLAGGSMNEQFF
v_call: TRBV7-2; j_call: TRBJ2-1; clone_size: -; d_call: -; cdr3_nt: TGTGCCAGCAGCATCGCTGCGTATTCCGAGAATGAGCAGTTCTTC; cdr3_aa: CASSIAAYSENEQFF
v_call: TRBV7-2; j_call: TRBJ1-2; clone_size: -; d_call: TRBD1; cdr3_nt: TGTGCCAGCAGCTCCCGGACAGGGGGCGCCTATGGCTACACCTTC; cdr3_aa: CASSSRTGGAYGYTF
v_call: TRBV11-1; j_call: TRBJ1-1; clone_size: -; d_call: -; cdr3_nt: TGTGCCAGCAGCCTACGTCAGGGTACCACTGAAGCTTTCTTT; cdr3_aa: CASSLRQGTTEAFF
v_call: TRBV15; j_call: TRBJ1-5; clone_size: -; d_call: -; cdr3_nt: TGTGCCACCAGCAGAACGGGGGGTTATCAGCCCCAGCATTTT; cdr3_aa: CATSRTGGYQPQHF
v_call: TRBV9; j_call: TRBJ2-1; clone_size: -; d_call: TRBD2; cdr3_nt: TGTGCCAGCAGCGTATCGACTAGCGGAACTTACAATGAGCAGTTCTTC; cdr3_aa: CASSVSTSGTYNEQFF
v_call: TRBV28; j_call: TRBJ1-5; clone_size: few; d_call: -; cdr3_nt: TGTGCCAGCAGTTTAACCGCAGGGGTTCCGCCCCAGCATTTT; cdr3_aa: CASSLTAGVPPQHF
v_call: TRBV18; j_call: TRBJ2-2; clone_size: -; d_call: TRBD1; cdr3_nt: TGTGCCAGCTCACCTCTGGACAGGGGAAACACCGGGGAGCTGTTTTTT; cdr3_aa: CASSPLDRGNTGELFF
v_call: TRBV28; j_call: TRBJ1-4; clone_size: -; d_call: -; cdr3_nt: TGTGCCAGCAGCCCCCGTACTGCCCGAAGGTTTTTT; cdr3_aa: CASSPRTARRFF
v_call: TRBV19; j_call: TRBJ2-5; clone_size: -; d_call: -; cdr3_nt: TGTGCCAGTAGTAATCAGGGTCAAGAGACCCAGTACTTC; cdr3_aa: CASSNQGQETQYF
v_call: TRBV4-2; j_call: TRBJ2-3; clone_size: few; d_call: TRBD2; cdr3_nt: TGTGCCAGCAGCCCGAGGACTAGCGGGAACACAGATACGCAGTATTTT; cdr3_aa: CASSPRTSGNTDTQYF
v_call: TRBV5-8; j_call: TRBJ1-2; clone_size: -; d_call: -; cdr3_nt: TGTGCCAGCAGCTTGCTTTCGTCGGGGAACTATGGCTACACCTTC; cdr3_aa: CASSLLSSGNYGYTF
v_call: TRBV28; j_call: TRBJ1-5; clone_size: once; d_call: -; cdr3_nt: TGTGCCAGCAGCAGAAATCAGCCCCAGCATTTT; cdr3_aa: CASSRNQPQHF
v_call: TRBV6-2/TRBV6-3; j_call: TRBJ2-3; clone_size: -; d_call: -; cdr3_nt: TGTGCCAGCAGTTATTCCAAAGATACGCAGTATTTT; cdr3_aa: CASSYSKDTQYF
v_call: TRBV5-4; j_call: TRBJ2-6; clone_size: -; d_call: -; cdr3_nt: TGTGCCAGCAGCTCACCCGCTTTGAGCTCTGGGGCCAACGTCCTGACTTTC; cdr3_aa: CASSSPALSSGANVLTF
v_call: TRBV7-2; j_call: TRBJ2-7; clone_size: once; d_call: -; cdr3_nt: TGTGCCAGCAGCTCCGGGATCCTTGGGGAGCAGTACTTC; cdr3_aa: CASSSGILGEQYF
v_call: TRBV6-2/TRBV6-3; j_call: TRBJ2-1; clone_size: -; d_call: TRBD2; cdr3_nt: TGTGCCAGCAGTTATGGAACGGGAGGGGCCAATGAGCAGTTCTTC; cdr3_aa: CASSYGTGGANEQFF
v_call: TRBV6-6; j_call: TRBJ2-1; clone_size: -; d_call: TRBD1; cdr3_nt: TGTGCCAGCAGTTACGCCGGAGGCAAACAGGGGGATGAGCAGTTCTTC; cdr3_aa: CASSYAGGKQGDEQFF
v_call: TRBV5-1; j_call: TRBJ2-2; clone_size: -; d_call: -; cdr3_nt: TGCGCCAGCAGCTTGGCCTGGCAGGGGAACACCGGGGAGCTGTTTTTT; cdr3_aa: CASSLAWQGNTGELFF
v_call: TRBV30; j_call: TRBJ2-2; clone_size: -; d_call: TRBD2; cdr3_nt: TGTGCCTGGAGTCCCGGACTAGCGGGCGCCAACACCGGGGAGCTGTTTTTT; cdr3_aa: CAWSPGLAGANTGELFF